These T cell receptor beta chains were read from a single sample in a study of T cells in Graves' hyperthyroidism and ophthalmopathy. TCRdb fed the multiplex PCR reads into MiXCR, producing one record per CDR3 protein. The sample lists around 350,000 distinct CDR3 sequences, 13% occurring once. Sequencing was carried out using blood. These receptors originate from a young woman with Graves' hyperthyroidism. The CDR3 runs from the conserved cysteine through the conserved F or W. The order of the fields is D gene, CDR3 length, J gene, clone size, V gene, CDR3 DNA, CDR3 protein. The D gene is left open where the match is weak. Clone sizes are given selectively: once, few, many, or a class where the clone is expanded.

D gene: -; CDR3 length: 15; J gene: TRBJ2-1; clone size: -; V gene: TRBV20-1; CDR3 DNA: TGCAGTGCTAGAGAACCCGGACGGGTTCTACGGGGGCAGTTCTTC; CDR3 protein: CSAREPGRVLRGQFF
D gene: -; CDR3 length: 15; J gene: TRBJ2-5; clone size: many; V gene: TRBV7-2; CDR3 DNA: TGTGCCAGCAGCCGTGGAGGGATTCCTGAAGAGACCCAGTACTTC; CDR3 protein: CASSRGGIPEETQYF
D gene: TRBD1; CDR3 length: 16; J gene: TRBJ2-1; clone size: -; V gene: TRBV12-3/TRBV12-4; CDR3 DNA: TGTGCCAGCAGCGGATCTCCAGGGGGAACCTACAATGAGCAGTTCTTC; CDR3 protein: CASSGSPGGTYNEQFF
D gene: -; CDR3 length: 18; J gene: TRBJ2-5; clone size: many; V gene: TRBV7-8; CDR3 DNA: TGTGCCAGCAGCTTAAGTAGGTTCGGGACACCAAGTCAAGAGACCCAGTACTTC; CDR3 protein: CASSLSRFGTPSQETQYF
D gene: -; CDR3 length: 13; J gene: TRBJ2-2; clone size: many; V gene: TRBV11-3; CDR3 DNA: TGTGCCAGCAGCTCAGGGGCGGGCGGGGAGCTGTTTTTT; CDR3 protein: CASSSGAGGELFF
D gene: TRBD2; CDR3 length: 16; J gene: TRBJ2-7; clone size: many; V gene: TRBV11-2; CDR3 DNA: TGTGCCAGCACCCTCGGGCGCGGGAGCAGGGACTACGAGCAGTACTTC; CDR3 protein: CASTLGRGSRDYEQYF
D gene: -; CDR3 length: 15; J gene: TRBJ1-2; clone size: many; V gene: TRBV11-1; CDR3 DNA: TGTGCCAGCAGCTCCTCCCTGGACAGTGGCTATGGCTACACCTTC; CDR3 protein: CASSSSLDSGYGYTF
D gene: -; CDR3 length: 16; J gene: TRBJ2-2; clone size: -; V gene: TRBV18; CDR3 DNA: TGTGCCAGCTCACCACCGGGGAGAGAGGACACCGGGGAGCTGTTTTTT; CDR3 protein: CASSPPGREDTGELFF
D gene: -; CDR3 length: 14; J gene: TRBJ2-1; clone size: many; V gene: TRBV6-2/TRBV6-3; CDR3 DNA: TGTGCCAGCAATACCGGGACTGGGTACAATGAGCAGTTCTTC; CDR3 protein: CASNTGTGYNEQFF
D gene: -; CDR3 length: 12; J gene: TRBJ1-5; clone size: -; V gene: TRBV12-5; CDR3 DNA: TGTGCTAATGGCGTTGGGAATCAGCCCCAGCATTTT; CDR3 protein: CANGVGNQPQHF
D gene: -; CDR3 length: 14; J gene: TRBJ1-3; clone size: many; V gene: TRBV12-3/TRBV12-4; CDR3 DNA: TGTGCCAGCATACCTTCAGGGAGTGGAAACACCATATATTTT; CDR3 protein: CASIPSGSGNTIYF
D gene: -; CDR3 length: 15; J gene: TRBJ2-1; clone size: many; V gene: TRBV3-1; CDR3 DNA: TGTGCCAGCAGCCAACCGACGACAGTCTACAATGAGCAGTTCTTC; CDR3 protein: CASSQPTTVYNEQFF
D gene: -; CDR3 length: 14; J gene: TRBJ1-4; clone size: -; V gene: TRBV29-1; CDR3 DNA: TGCAGCGCTGCCCGCAGGAAAACTAATGAAAAACTGTTTTTT; CDR3 protein: CSAARRKTNEKLFF
D gene: TRBD2; CDR3 length: 14; J gene: TRBJ2-3; clone size: many; V gene: TRBV20-1; CDR3 DNA: TGCAGTGCAAGACTAGCGGCCGGGAGATCTACGCAGTATTTT; CDR3 protein: CSARLAAGRSTQYF
D gene: -; CDR3 length: 15; J gene: TRBJ1-1; clone size: many; V gene: TRBV3-1; CDR3 DNA: TGTGCCAGCAGCCAAGATAAGGGTTGGAACACTGAAGCTTTCTTT; CDR3 protein: CASSQDKGWNTEAFF
D gene: -; CDR3 length: 15; J gene: TRBJ2-2; clone size: many; V gene: TRBV28; CDR3 DNA: TGTGCCAGCAGCCCGTGGGAACAGGCCACCGGGGAGCTGTTTTTT; CDR3 protein: CASSPWEQATGELFF
D gene: -; CDR3 length: 18; J gene: TRBJ1-2; clone size: many; V gene: TRBV6-5; CDR3 DNA: TGTGCCAGCAGTTACTCGACGACTCCGGTAAAGGGGAACTATGGCTACACCTTC; CDR3 protein: CASSYSTTPVKGNYGYTF
D gene: -; CDR3 length: 14; J gene: TRBJ2-4; clone size: few; V gene: TRBV5-6; CDR3 DNA: TGTGCCAGCAGCTTGGACGGGTTGGCAAACATTCAGTACTTC; CDR3 protein: CASSLDGLANIQYF
D gene: -; CDR3 length: 14; J gene: TRBJ2-7; clone size: many; V gene: TRBV29-1; CDR3 DNA: TGCAGCGTTGAGGGGGGCCAACCACCCTACGAGCAGTACTTC; CDR3 protein: CSVEGGQPPYEQYF
D gene: TRBD1; CDR3 length: 16; J gene: TRBJ2-2; clone size: few; V gene: TRBV6-2/TRBV6-3; CDR3 DNA: TGTGCCAGCTTCCCCCGACAGGGGAAGAACACCGGGGAGCTGTTTTTT; CDR3 protein: CASFPRQGKNTGELFF
D gene: -; CDR3 length: 15; J gene: TRBJ2-3; clone size: many; V gene: TRBV6-1; CDR3 DNA: TGTGCCAGCAGTACAGGGTGGGGTTTAACAGATACGCAGTATTTT; CDR3 protein: CASSTGWGLTDTQYF
D gene: -; CDR3 length: 16; J gene: TRBJ1-2; clone size: -; V gene: TRBV13; CDR3 DNA: TGTGCCAGCAGCGGCAGCCTCGGACACGGGTTGGATGGCTACACCTTC; CDR3 protein: CASSGSLGHGLDGYTF
D gene: TRBD2; CDR3 length: 13; J gene: TRBJ2-3; clone size: few; V gene: TRBV19; CDR3 DNA: TGTGCCAGCGGACTAGCGGGGACAGATACGCAGTATTTT; CDR3 protein: CASGLAGTDTQYF
D gene: TRBD1; CDR3 length: 15; J gene: TRBJ1-1; clone size: -; V gene: TRBV29-1; CDR3 DNA: TGCACCTGTAGGTTCCGACAGGGGGCAGGGACTGAAGCTTTCTTT; CDR3 protein: CTCRFRQGAGTEAFF
D gene: -; CDR3 length: 14; J gene: TRBJ2-5; clone size: few; V gene: TRBV20-1; CDR3 DNA: TGCAGTGCGCAACGCGGGACAGTAAAAGAGACCCAGTACTTC; CDR3 protein: CSAQRGTVKETQYF
D gene: -; CDR3 length: 16; J gene: TRBJ2-3; clone size: many; V gene: TRBV6-2/TRBV6-3; CDR3 DNA: TGTGCCAGCAGTTACGGGGGGGCTGAGAGCACAGATACGCAGTATTTT; CDR3 protein: CASSYGGAESTDTQYF
D gene: -; CDR3 length: 13; J gene: TRBJ1-1; clone size: many; V gene: TRBV18; CDR3 DNA: TGTGCCAGCTCGCTACATATGAACACTGAAGCTTTCTTT; CDR3 protein: CASSLHMNTEAFF
D gene: -; CDR3 length: 15; J gene: TRBJ2-3; clone size: many; V gene: TRBV6-1; CDR3 DNA: TGTGCCAGCACCGCCAGGGCAGGGAGCACAGATACGCAGTATTTT; CDR3 protein: CASTARAGSTDTQYF
D gene: TRBD2; CDR3 length: 17; J gene: TRBJ2-6; clone size: many; V gene: TRBV2; CDR3 DNA: TGTGCCAGCACAGCGCTAGCGGGAGTAAGCGGGGCCAACGTCCTGACTTTC; CDR3 protein: CASTALAGVSGANVLTF
D gene: TRBD1; CDR3 length: 15; J gene: TRBJ1-5; clone size: many; V gene: TRBV7-2; CDR3 DNA: TGTGCCAGCAGCTTCCGACAGGGGGTTGATCAGCCCCAGCATTTT; CDR3 protein: CASSFRQGVDQPQHF
D gene: -; CDR3 length: 10; J gene: TRBJ2-5; clone size: many; V gene: TRBV11-2; CDR3 DNA: TGTGCCAGCAGCTTTGGGACCCAGTACTTC; CDR3 protein: CASSFGTQYF
D gene: TRBD1; CDR3 length: 14; J gene: TRBJ1-5; clone size: many; V gene: TRBV12-3/TRBV12-4; CDR3 DNA: TGTGCCAGCAGCAGGACAGGGGCAGGGCAGCCCCAGCATTTT; CDR3 protein: CASSRTGAGQPQHF
D gene: -; CDR3 length: 15; J gene: TRBJ1-4; clone size: few; V gene: TRBV25-1; CDR3 DNA: TGTGCCAGCAGTGAATTAGGGGAAGGTACGGAAAAACTGTTTTTT; CDR3 protein: CASSELGEGTEKLFF
D gene: TRBD2; CDR3 length: 15; J gene: TRBJ2-1; clone size: many; V gene: TRBV11-3; CDR3 DNA: TGTGCCAGCAGCTTAGAAGCGGGAGGCCCTGATGAGCAGTTCTTC; CDR3 protein: CASSLEAGGPDEQFF
D gene: -; CDR3 length: 18; J gene: TRBJ1-3; clone size: many; V gene: TRBV11-2; CDR3 DNA: TGTGCCAGCAGCTCCCAACCCGTACAGGGAGGCGCCGGAAACACCATATATTTT; CDR3 protein: CASSSQPVQGGAGNTIYF
D gene: TRBD2; CDR3 length: 16; J gene: TRBJ2-7; clone size: -; V gene: TRBV20-1; CDR3 DNA: TGCAGTGCTAGAATGCAGTCTAGCGGGATATACAATGAGCAGTACTTC; CDR3 protein: CSARMQSSGIYNEQYF
D gene: TRBD1; CDR3 length: 22; J gene: TRBJ2-6; clone size: many; V gene: TRBV11-2; CDR3 DNA: TGTGCCAGCAGCCGCTTCGGGACAGTCAAATTTCCGATCTACTCTGGGGCCAACGTCCTGACTTTC; CDR3 protein: CASSRFGTVKFPIYSGANVLTF
D gene: -; CDR3 length: 15; J gene: TRBJ2-2; clone size: many; V gene: TRBV7-3; CDR3 DNA: TGTGCCAGCAGCTTCGGATTCGCGAACACCGGGGAGCTGTTTTTT; CDR3 protein: CASSFGFANTGELFF
D gene: -; CDR3 length: 14; J gene: TRBJ1-1; clone size: -; V gene: TRBV5-6; CDR3 DNA: TGTGCCAGCAGCTTGCTGGGTCAGGACACTGAAGCTTTCTTT; CDR3 protein: CASSLLGQDTEAFF
D gene: TRBD2; CDR3 length: 17; J gene: TRBJ2-2; clone size: -; V gene: TRBV9; CDR3 DNA: TGTGCCAGCAGCGCCGGCCCGCGGGGGGGAGGCTTAGGGGAGCTGTTTTTT; CDR3 protein: CASSAGPRGGGLGELFF
D gene: TRBD1; CDR3 length: 16; J gene: TRBJ1-6; clone size: -; V gene: TRBV5-1; CDR3 DNA: TGCGCCAGCAGCTCTCGGACAGGGGGCTCTTCTTCACCCCTCCACTTT; CDR3 protein: CASSSRTGGSSSPLHF
D gene: -; CDR3 length: 11; J gene: TRBJ1-2; clone size: many; V gene: TRBV28; CDR3 DNA: TGTGCCAGCAAGGAGGGGCCTGGCTACACCTTC; CDR3 protein: CASKEGPGYTF
D gene: -; CDR3 length: 14; J gene: TRBJ2-5; clone size: -; V gene: TRBV5-6; CDR3 DNA: TGTGCCAGCAGCTTGGTATCTGCCGTCGAGACCCAGTACTTC; CDR3 protein: CASSLVSAVETQYF
D gene: TRBD2; CDR3 length: 13; J gene: TRBJ2-5; clone size: -; V gene: TRBV11-2; CDR3 DNA: TGTGCCAGCAGCAAGGGACTAGCGGAGACCCAGTACTTC; CDR3 protein: CASSKGLAETQYF
D gene: -; CDR3 length: 15; J gene: TRBJ2-2; clone size: many; V gene: TRBV14; CDR3 DNA: TGTGCCAGCAGCGGCCGGGAGTTCGGCACCGGGGAGCTGTTTTTT; CDR3 protein: CASSGREFGTGELFF
D gene: -; CDR3 length: 15; J gene: TRBJ2-2; clone size: many; V gene: TRBV5-1; CDR3 DNA: TGCGCCAGCAGCCTGGCGTCGGTAAACACCGGGGAGCTGTTTTTT; CDR3 protein: CASSLASVNTGELFF
D gene: -; CDR3 length: 15; J gene: TRBJ1-2; clone size: -; V gene: TRBV20-1; CDR3 DNA: TGCAGTGTGACCAGGACCCGATTCAGCCCTAGTGGCTACACCTTC; CDR3 protein: CSVTRTRFSPSGYTF
D gene: TRBD1; CDR3 length: 15; J gene: TRBJ2-5; clone size: many; V gene: TRBV28; CDR3 DNA: TGTGCCAGCAGTTTTGAGGACAGGGGAGGAGAGACCCAGTACTTC; CDR3 protein: CASSFEDRGGETQYF